One TCR beta chain is described in this entry. This clonotype was counted many times. Its antigen remains undetermined. No base-level quality is on record; no much larger clone is a single base apart. This record belongs to a study of T cells in Graves' hyperthyroidism and ophthalmopathy (dated by TCRdb to about 2019). The study in broad terms: Peripheral blood samples were taken at initial diagnosis, before any treatment was given. Thyroid tissue and blood T-cell repertoires from more than five Graves' hyperthyroidism patients were also compared in the study. The paper describes TCR Vbeta CDR3 sequencing of 130 to 150 peripheral blood samples, made up of around 41 ophthalmopathy patients, approximately 76 hyperthyroidism patients and approximately 17 progressor patients. To identify distinguishing TCR V-J signatures, a discovery cohort of 100 or so patients was used, comprising some 45 with Graves' ophthalmopathy and 57 with stable Graves' hyperthyroidism. For training and testing, the 110 or so patients in the discovery cohort were randomly divided in a 7:3 ratio. After blood sampling, hyperthyroidism patients were treated with methimazole at a starting dose of 30 mg daily, and ophthalmopathy patients were treated with high-dose intravenous methylprednisolone. Whether ophthalmopathy could be predicted prospectively was tested in an independent validation cohort made up of 18 to 20 hyperthyroidism patients plus 17 patients who later progressed to ophthalmopathy.

For CDR1 and CDR2, the germline V gene (reference sequence) lists LGHDT and YNNKEL. From cysteine to phenylalanine, the CDR3 is 11 amino acids long. Here the CDR3 DNA is all that survives: 33 bases in frame from base 1. The V and J ends are trimmed by 0 bases and 8 bases, leaving 3 bases between them. Overall results and qualifications from the work: In validation, progression to ophthalmopathy was predicted by the model with 55% to 71% sensitivity and 72.22% specificity, a median of about 6.4 months before onset. Most expanded thyroid clonotypes (frequency above 0.001) were also detected in blood, a finding suggesting that blood repertoires may reflect thyroid immune responses. Sample size was not statistically predetermined, and investigators were not blinded to group allocation. A 13 V-J signature model separated ophthalmopathy from stable hyperthyroidism, with around 91% sensitivity and roughly 82% specificity in cross-validation and 80%/75% in testing.

Stable Graves' hyperthyroidism was defined as no progression to ophthalmopathy during 18 months of follow-up. Hyperthyroidism patients were aged 18 to 65 years and newly diagnosed, with disease duration of less than 2 months. Patients with uncontrolled infections, other autoimmune diseases, pregnancy or lactation were excluded. Diagnoses were established on the basis of clinical symptoms, serum thyroxine and TRAb, thyroid ultrasound, and orbital computed tomography. PBMCs were isolated from 8 to 10 ml of fresh peripheral blood by Ficoll-Paque density gradient centrifugation. Total RNA was extracted using Trizol reagent, and RNA quality was assessed on an Agilent 2100 Bioanalyzer. Amplification of TCR beta CDR3 regions was carried out from RNA transcripts. The first round of RT-PCR for the TCR CDR3 was performed with the HTBI primer set and the Qiagen OneStep RT-PCR kit. A second multiplex PCR round built the libraries, followed by size selection and purification. Sequencing of the libraries was done on an Illumina HiSeq2000 using paired-end 100 bp reads. Per the original workflow: SOAPnuke was used to process the raw data, removing reads that contained adapters or uncalled bases, had a mean Phred below 15, or lacked an exact match to the constant primer or identifier. High-quality paired reads were merged with COPE v1.2.5, and unique nucleotide sequences were defined as clonotypes. MiTCR v1.1 was used to align the clonotypes against IMGT TRBV, TRBD and TRBJ reference segments. The analysis was restricted to V-J combinations with a frequency above 0.0001, which together covered over 99% of the repertoires. The TCS score was defined as the ratio of F50 (clonal expansion) to E x V (chaos), calculated using BLOSUM62-based TCRdist between CDR3 peptides within each V-J. Welch's t-statistics and random forest reduced fewer than 550 V-J features to 10 to 15, which were used in a naive Bayes classifier (R e1071). TCRdb took the public reads, trimmed them with fastp at Q25, ran MiXCR for clone calling and kept in-frame beta chains. Each entry merges the rows of one CDR3 protein and shows their most common DNA and genes. TCRdb, rather than the study authors, made the V and J calls. The sample table shows more than 150,000 distinct CDR3 sequences, and about 15% are seen once. The ten largest clones represent about 29% of the sample.

Sequenced input: blood. The chain was built from TRBV3-1 and TRBJ2-3, with the D gene call left open. This receptor was taken from a woman aged 50 to 60 with Graves' hyperthyroidism. Here the CDR3 is given as CASSQDGTQYF. Read as DNA, the sequence is TGTGCCAGCAGCCAAGATGGTACGCAGTATTTT.